This T cell receptor (beta chain) was obtained from a study of technical replicates of blood from four donors. Method: immunoSEQ multiplex PCR; TCRdb's copy keeps in-frame clones and lacks some. This table has 35,000 to 50,000 clones, around 96% appearing once. Trimming cost V 5 bases and J 8 bases; bases outside gene matches: 8. The CDR3 has 14 amino acids. CDR1 and CDR2 (germline): SEHNR, FQNEAQ (reference sequence). The chain combines TRBV7-9 with TRBJ1-4, with TRBD1 identical over 7 bases. The sequencing sample was made of T cells isolated from PBMCs. The clonotype originates from a human donor in good health. The CDR3 bases are TGTGCCAGCAGCATGGTTGACAGGGTGGAAAAACTGTTTTTT. Translation gives CASSMVDRVEKLFF.